Each of the 30 T cell receptor beta chains below was sequenced from the same sample in a study of cytomegalovirus exposure and HLA in healthy donors. The PCR had 60 Vbeta and 13 Jbeta primers. The data were produced by immunoSEQ multiplex PCR, yet TCRdb's version contains in-frame clones alone and is incomplete. The sample shows about 140,000 clones, approximately 78% of them seen only once. Material for sequencing was PBMCs. The receptor set was obtained from a woman aged 18 to 35 in good health and CMV-seropositive.

A remark on this clone: One junction end does not reproduce the germline sequence, and a read error may be involved. The rearrangement joins TRBV7-6 to TRBJ1-1; D is ambiguous. This CDR3 has 14 amino acids. In germline, CDR1 is SGHVS, CDR2 FNYEAQ. For the CDR3, the DNA is TGTGCAAGCAGCTTAGCGGCCGTGAACACTGAAGCTTTCTTT. Translating it yields CASSLAAVNTEAFF.

This clone was seen a single time. The chain has TRBV19 and TRBJ1-5; TRBD1 matches at 8 bases. CDR3 length equals 14 residues. From germline, CDR1 is LNHDA and CDR2 SQIVND (reference sequence). The V segment lost 3 bases and the J segment 4 bases; nucleotides outside the gene matches: 2. The CDR3: CASSIRTGNQPQHF. The CDR3 region has the DNA TGTGCCAGTAGTATTCGGACAGGGAATCAGCCCCAGCATTTT. The full variable domain, in which reference TRBV19 and TRBJ1-5 provide the parts outside the CDR3, is DGGITQSPKYLFRKEGQNVTLSCEQNLNHDAMYWYRQDPGQGLRLIYYSQIVNDFQKGDIAEGYSVSREKKESFPLTVTSAQKNPTAFYLCASSIRTGNQPQHFGDGTRLSIL.

V usage is TRBV5-4 and J usage is TRBJ1-1, with 11 bases matching TRBD1. The CDR3 totals 16 residues. V dropped 4 bases and J dropped 1; count of bases not matched to a gene: 6. Germline CDR1 is SGHNT and CDR2 is YYREEE (reference sequence). The CDR3: CASSTGTGGRNTEAFF. Written as DNA, the CDR3 is TGTGCCAGCAGCACTGGGACAGGGGGGAGGAACACTGAAGCTTTCTTT.

This clone was counted a few times. The chain joins TRBV7-2 to TRBJ1-5; no reliable D call. Deletions cut 3 bases from V and 7 bases from J, with 10 bases between. CDR1 and CDR2 from the germline V gene are SGHTA and FQGNSA. This CDR3 comprises 13 residues. CDR3 in DNA: TGTGCCAGCAGCTTGGGAGGGATCCAGCCCCAGCATTTT. It yields the protein CASSLGGIQPQHF. The variable domain in full, with the rest retrieved from reference TRBV7-2 and TRBJ1-5, is GAGVSQSPSNKVTEKGKDVELRCDPISGHTALYWYRQSLGQGLEFLIYFQGNSAPDKSGLPSDRFSAERTGGSVSTLTIQRTQQEDSAVYLCASSLGGIQPQHFGDGTRLSIL.

CDR3 in amino acids: CASSPPSEFYEQYF. The CDR3 nucleotides read TGTGCCAGCAGCCCTCCATCCGAGTTCTACGAGCAGTACTTC. The chain combines TRBV7-2 with TRBJ2-7; D ambiguous. V was pared by 5 bases and J by 3 bases, with 14 bases between. Germline loops: CDR1 SGHTA, CDR2 FQGNSA. The CDR3 consists of 14 residues.

The genes are TRBV30 and TRBJ2-7; possibly TRBD1 for D (6 bases). Trimming cost V 2 bases and J 2 bases, with 10 bases left between them. Germline CDR1 GTSNPN, CDR2 SVGIG (reference sequence). This CDR3 spans 13 amino acids. The CDR3 DNA is TGTGCCTGGAGTTCAGGGGTCCCCTACGAGCAGTACTTC. Amino acid sequence: CAWSSGVPYEQYF. The entire variable domain, with the rest obtained from reference TRBV30 and TRBJ2-7, is as follows: SQTIHQWPATLVQPVGSPLSLECTVEGTSNPNLYWYRQAAGRGLQLLFYSVGIGQISSEVPQNLSASRPQDRQFILSSKKLLLSDSGFYLCAWSSGVPYEQYFGPGTRLTVT.

The chain combines TRBV29-1 with TRBJ2-1, with D maybe TRBD2 (7 bases). Between the trimmed V and J ends, which lost 8 bases and 15 bases, there was a span of 20 bases. Germline V gives CDR1 SQVTM, CDR2 ANQGSEA. The CDR3 contains 11 residues. In DNA form, the CDR3 reads TGCAGCTTCCTGTGGGGGGGGCTTTCGTTCTTC. Protein product: CSFLWGGLSFF.

The rearrangement joins TRBV18 to TRBJ1-2, with 9 positions matching TRBD1. Germline trimming cut 6 bases from V and 6 bases from J; bases unmatched to any gene: 5. CDR1 is KGHSH and CDR2 is LQKENI in the germline V gene. The CDR3 spans 13 residues. The CDR3 here is CASSPDRGDGYTF. The CDR3 DNA reads as TGTGCCAGCTCCCCCGACAGGGGGGATGGCTACACCTTC.

V and J are TRBV15 and TRBJ1-4; 7 nucleotides align to TRBD1. Germline loops: CDR1 LNHNV, CDR2 YYDKDF (reference sequence). The CDR3 is made up of 15 amino acids. V lost 4 bases and J lost 0; bases outside the gene matches: 2. CDR3 region: CATSTGGATNEKLFF. The CDR3 DNA follows: TGTGCCACCAGCACAGGGGGAGCAACTAATGAAAAACTGTTTTTT.

The V call is TRBV7-9, the J call TRBJ2-1; 8 bases are a match to TRBD2. CDR1 is SEHNR, CDR2 FQNEAQ, per germline (reference sequence). J gave up 5 bases and V 1 base, and 13 bases lay outside the gene matches. The CDR3 is 18 residues long. CDR3 in DNA: TGTGCCAGCAGCTTAGAACCCCTGGGACTAGGGCGTCACAATGAGCAGTTCTTC. It is translated as CASSLEPLGLGRHNEQFF.

This chain joins TRBV2 and TRBJ1-5, with 9 bases that match TRBD1. There are 14 residues in the CDR3. Per germline, CDR1 SNHLY and CDR2 FYNNEI. V gave up 1 base and J gave up 11 bases; unmatched junction bases: 6. The CDR3 DNA reads TGTGCCAGCAGTGAAGGGACAGGGGCAAGGTCCCAGCATTTT. Translation: CASSEGTGARSQHF.

Worth noting for this clone: Other DNA sequences within the sample encode an identical CDR3. The chain links TRBV5-1 to TRBJ2-7; possibly TRBD1 for D (6 bases). Per germline, CDR1 SGHRS and CDR2 YFSETQ. V was pared by 0 bases and J by 1 base, with 8 bases between. This CDR3 region has 14 residues. The CDR3 here is CASSLGQGSYEQYF. The CDR3 nucleotides read TGCGCCAGCAGCTTGGGGCAGGGGTCCTACGAGCAGTACTTC.

V gene TRBV2 combines with J gene TRBJ2-7; tentatively, D is TRBD2 (6 bases). The CDR3 has 14 residues. With 8 bases removed from V and 0 bases from J, the gap between germline ends came to 14 bases. CDR1 SNHLY and CDR2 FYNNEI come from the germline V gene. CDR3 loop: CASRSSGGSYEQYF. The CDR3 nucleotides read TGTGCCAGCCGCAGCTCCGGGGGCTCCTACGAGCAGTACTTC.

The table lists this clone with a few counts. The chain employs TRBV11-2 and TRBJ2-7; 7 bases match TRBD1. This CDR3 is 14 amino acids long. Germline CDR1 SGHAT, CDR2 FQNNGV. V trimming: 5 bases; J trimming: 4 bases; junction bases outside the gene matches: 8. The CDR3: CASSARQGMYEQYF. The CDR3 DNA reads TGTGCCAGCAGCGCCAGACAGGGAATGTACGAGCAGTACTTC.

Here the CDR3 reads CASSLGLLYEQYF. The CDR3 DNA reads TGTGCCAGCAGCCTAGGCCTACTCTACGAGCAGTACTTC. This chain joins TRBV7-8 and TRBJ2-5; D is uncertain. The DNA end is more similar to TRBJ2-7, so the J call may be wrong. The CDR3 is 13 residues long. In germline, CDR1 is SGHVS, CDR2 FQNEAQ.

V and J are TRBV13 and TRBJ1-1; 7 bases align to TRBD1. J gave up 10 bases and V 2 bases, and 13 bases lay outside the gene matches. Looked up from germline, CDR1 is PRHDT and CDR2 is FYEKMQ (reference sequence). This CDR3 spans 15 amino acids. CDR3 loop: CASSLRPGGNGGAFF. CDR3 bases: TGTGCCAGCAGCTTACGGCCAGGGGGGAATGGCGGAGCTTTCTTT.

This CDR3 is CASSPGTAIPNTEAFF. The CDR3 coding sequence is TGTGCCAGCAGCCCCGGGACAGCGATCCCAAACACTGAAGCTTTCTTT. The gene calls are TRBV11-3 and TRBJ1-1; 7 nucleotides line up with TRBD1. The CDR3 has 16 amino acids. Germline trimming cut 5 bases from V and 2 bases from J; bases unmatched to any gene: 11. CDR1 and CDR2 (germline): SGHNT, YENEEA.

The chain uses TRBV7-2 and TRBJ1-2; D not resolved. The germline gives CDR1 SGHTA, CDR2 FQGNSA. There are 16 residues in the CDR3. Deletions cut 1 base from V and 3 bases from J, with 15 bases between. CDR3 sequence reads: CASSLDWASPYYGYTF. Written as DNA, the CDR3 is TGTGCCAGCAGCTTAGATTGGGCCTCTCCCTACTATGGCTACACCTTC.

This chain links TRBV5-5 with TRBJ2-3, with D uncertain. The V end lost 6 bases, the J end lost 6 bases, and 11 bases lay between the germline ends. Per the germline V gene, CDR1 is SGHKS and CDR2 is YYEKEE (reference sequence). This CDR3 contains 12 residues. DNA of the CDR3: TGTGCCAGCAACCCCGGGTGGGATACGCAGTATTTT. Protein: CASNPGWDTQYF.

CDR3 loop: CASSLTNIGRNIQYF. CDR3 nucleotide sequence: TGCGCCAGCAGCTTGACGAATATTGGGAGAAACATTCAGTACTTC. The J gene is TRBJ2-4, the V gene TRBV5-1; D may be TRBD2 (5 bases). This CDR3 region has 15 residues. Trimming took off 1 base at V and 6 bases at J, with 14 bases between the two ends. Germline V gives CDR1 SGHRS, CDR2 YFSETQ. Based on the CDR3 plus reference TRBV5-1 and TRBJ2-4, the full variable domain is KAGVTQTPRYLIKTRGQQVTLSCSPISGHRSVSWYQQTPGQGLQFLFEYFSETQRNKGNFPGRFSGRQFSNSRSEMNVSTLELGDSALYLCASSLTNIGRNIQYFGAGTRLSVL.

The chain employs TRBV19 and TRBJ1-1, with 7 bases lining up with TRBD1. The CDR3 has 14 residues. CDR1 is LNHDA and CDR2 is SQIVND in the germline V gene (reference sequence). Trimming at V came to 3 bases and at J to 4 bases, leaving 5 bases not matched to a gene. CDR3 residues: CASSIKGAGTEAFF. The CDR3 DNA reads TGTGCCAGTAGTATTAAGGGGGCGGGCACTGAAGCTTTCTTT.

The V call is TRBV28, the J call TRBJ2-3; 7 nucleotides align to TRBD1. V shed 6 bases, J shed 1 base, and the junction held 7 bases outside the gene matches. Looked up from germline, CDR1 is MDHEN and CDR2 is SYDVKM. The CDR3 contains 15 residues. The DNA of the CDR3 is TGTGCCAGCAGGGAGCGACAGGGAGGCACAGATACGCAGTATTTT. It specifies CASRERQGGTDTQYF.

The gene calls are TRBV29-1 and TRBJ2-7; a possible D gene is TRBD1 (6 bases). The CDR3 has 13 residues. Per the germline V gene, CDR1 is SQVTM and CDR2 is ANQGSEA. With 4 bases removed from V and 2 bases from J, the gap between germline ends came to 12 bases. In DNA form, the CDR3 reads TGCAGCGTTGGAGGGGACACTCCCTACGAGCAGTACTTC. This translates into CSVGGDTPYEQYF.

The rearrangement links TRBV2 to TRBJ2-5, with 7 nucleotides matching TRBD2. The V gene end was trimmed by 3 bases and the J gene end by 7 bases; junction bases not matched to a gene: 11. There are 15 residues in the CDR3. Germline lookup yields CDR1 SNHLY and CDR2 FYNNEI. The CDR3 region is CASSEETSSPGTQYF. DNA of the CDR3: TGTGCCAGCAGTGAGGAGACTAGCTCTCCGGGGACCCAGTACTTC.

Notes on this clone: An end of the junction does not agree with germline; a read error may underlie this. V is TRBV5-1 and J is TRBJ1-2; a weak D match, TRBD1 (6 bases). CDR3 length: 16 residues. Germline assignment: CDR1 SGHRS and CDR2 YFSETQ. The CDR3 reads CASSLDRNLANYVYTF. CDR3 bases: TGCGCCAGCAGCTTAGACAGGAACCTAGCTAACTATGTCTACACCTTC.

The V call is TRBV2, the J call TRBJ2-3, with D unclear. V was pared by 5 bases and J by 9 bases, with 9 bases between. Germline V gene lookup returns CDR1 SNHLY and CDR2 FYNNEI. The CDR3 is 11 residues long. The CDR3 nucleotides read TGTGCCAGCAGTCCTCTGGAGACGCAGTATTTT. It yields the protein CASSPLETQYF.

CDR3 coding DNA: TGTGCCAGCCGAAGGACAGGGGCTGAAGCTTTCTTT. Its protein is CASRRTGAEAFF. The chain couples TRBV28 to TRBJ1-1, with 9 bases that match TRBD1. The CDR3 contains 12 residues. V lost 8 bases, J lost 6 bases, and 4 bases stayed unmatched. Germline lookup yields CDR1 MDHEN and CDR2 SYDVKM.

In the case of this clone: Other DNA sequences in the same sample also yield this CDR3. The gene calls are TRBV2 and TRBJ1-3; 8 bases align to TRBD1. Germline V CDR1 and CDR2: SNHLY, FYNNEI. With 3 bases clipped from V and 3 bases from J, the junction kept 4 bases outside the gene matches. The CDR3 runs to 15 residues. CDR3 loop: CASSDGQGFGNTIYF. DNA for the CDR3: TGTGCCAGCAGTGATGGACAGGGATTTGGAAACACCATATATTTT.

The chain carries TRBV18 and TRBJ2-5; D ambiguous. The CDR3 has 14 amino acids. The V and J ends lost 2 bases and 1 base respectively, with 8 bases between them. The V gene's germline CDR1 is KGHSH and CDR2 LQKENI. In nucleotides, the CDR3 is TGTGCCAGCTCACCAATCAGGTCCCAAGAGACCCAGTACTTC. Its translation: CASSPIRSQETQYF.

This clone appeared a few times. The chain uses TRBV18 and TRBJ2-5; tentative D call: TRBD2 (6 bases). With 2 bases removed from V and 2 bases from J, the gap between germline ends came to 9 bases. The germline gives CDR1 KGHSH, CDR2 LQKENI. The CDR3 is 14 amino acids. CDR3 amino acids: CASSPSRGQETQYF. DNA for the CDR3: TGTGCCAGCTCACCATCGCGGGGTCAAGAGACCCAGTACTTC.